This T cell receptor beta chain was profiled in a study of regulatory T cells in long-lasting Graves disease (dated by TCRdb to the early 2020s). About the study as a whole: In the newly diagnosed Graves' disease group, patients had been taking antithyroid drugs for less than 3 months. Peripheral blood TCR sequencing and RNA sequencing compared persistent Graves' disease patients with newly diagnosed Graves' disease patients. The study was conducted in China and was registered as a clinical trial. TCR sequencing covered about 13 persistent and approximately 20 newly diagnosed Graves' disease patients, some 33 samples in total.

The sample's time point, from its label and the paper: newly diagnosed GD, antithyroid drugs for less than 3 months. RNA was extracted from PBMCs in TRIzol for both TCR sequencing and RNA sequencing. The diagnosis of Graves' disease was made according to American Thyroid Association guidelines. Patients for the study were recruited at an endocrinology department in Xi'an, China. Each patient gave roughly 8.4 milliliters of peripheral blood, collected in an EDTA anticoagulant tube. Ficoll Paque Plus density gradient separation was used to isolate PBMCs, and no additional T cell sorting was done. RNA quality was checked with an Agilent 2100 Bioanalyzer and agarose gel, and concentration with a NanoDrop 2000. Cut back by 3 bases and 8 bases, the V and J ends lie 17 bases apart. CDR1 and CDR2 (KGHSH, LQKENI) derive from the germline V gene. The CDR3 spans 15 residues, from the cysteine through the phenylalanine. Of the read, only the CDR3 DNA is kept; its 45 bases are in frame from base 1.

This clonotype was detected ten times or more. Its antigen is currently not known. There are no base qualities to consult, and no much larger clone falls within one base. The library was obtained by multiplex PCR. Sequenced on an Illumina HiSeq 4000. iRepertoire HTBI primers and Arm-PCR amplification of CDR3 regions were used to construct TCR beta libraries. Before sequencing, the PCR products underwent gel purification. In the paper's pipeline: Gene usage analysis of CDR3 amino acid clonotypes relied on the roughly 60 TRBV and around 14 TRBJ segments identified across samples. COPE and FqMerger were used to merge filtered high-quality paired reads into contigs. BLAST was used to align contigs to IMGT TRBV, TRBD and TRBJ reference genes, and CDR3 was defined according to IMGT. Highly expanded clones were defined as clonotypes with a frequency above 0.1%. Shannon entropy was used to measure repertoire diversity, and the Gini coefficient was used to measure V-J evenness. A clonotype was considered public if more than one individual shared it. TCRdb reran the public reads through fastp at Q25 and MiXCR, keeping productive beta chains. Each CDR3 protein appears once, grouped with its most common genes and DNA. These V and J calls derive from TCRdb rather than the authors' analysis. In all, the sample holds about 420,000 distinct CDR3 sequences, and roughly 15% of those were seen once. The top ten hold around a quarter of the sample.

Summary of the overall study and its limitations: The study examined only peripheral blood because the primary lesion, thyroid tissue, could not be accessed. The small sample size was acknowledged by the authors as a limitation that may reduce accuracy. Compared with newly diagnosed patients, persistent Graves' disease patients had lower TCR Shannon entropy and fewer highly expanded clones, which suggests clonal expansion. Only the TCR beta chain was sequenced and analyzed. A larger number of public clonotypes was shared among persistent patients (approximately 2,500) than among newly diagnosed patients (over 850). Preferential use of TRBV28, TRBJ1-2 and TRBJ2-5 was observed in persistent disease, whereas TRBV20-1 and TRBJ2-1 were favored in newly diagnosed disease.

These same records also appear under a second study, on T cells in Graves' hyperthyroidism and ophthalmopathy. As the second paper documents: A patient counted as having stable Graves' hyperthyroidism if no progression to ophthalmopathy occurred over 18 months of follow-up. Hyperthyroidism patients were aged 18 to 65 years and newly diagnosed, with disease duration of less than 2 months. Exclusion was applied to patients with uncontrolled infections, other autoimmune diseases, pregnancy or lactation. Clinical symptoms, serum thyroxine and TRAb, thyroid ultrasound, and orbital computed tomography formed the basis for the diagnoses. A first-round RT-PCR of the TCR CDR3 used the HTBI primer set with the Qiagen OneStep RT-PCR kit. Most expanded thyroid clonotypes (frequency above 0.001) were also detected in blood, a finding suggesting that blood repertoires may reflect thyroid immune responses. A model built on a 13 V-J signature distinguished ophthalmopathy from stable hyperthyroidism, reaching roughly 88% sensitivity and approximately 81% specificity in cross-validation and 80%/75% in testing. During validation, the model predicted progression to ophthalmopathy a median of around 7 months ahead of onset, with just under 71% sensitivity and almost 75% specificity. TCR V-J signatures able to tell the groups apart were searched for in a discovery cohort of approximately 95 patients, of whom around 42 had Graves' ophthalmopathy and roughly 58 had stable Graves' hyperthyroidism. An independent validation cohort of fewer than 20 hyperthyroidism patients and over 15 patients who later progressed to ophthalmopathy tested prospective prediction of ophthalmopathy. For training and testing, the roughly 97 patients in the discovery cohort were randomly divided in a 7:3 ratio. In about 6 Graves' hyperthyroidism patients, the study also compared T-cell repertoires from thyroid tissue with T-cell repertoires from blood. After blood sampling, hyperthyroidism patients were treated with methimazole at a starting dose of 30 mg daily, and ophthalmopathy patients were treated with high-dose intravenous methylprednisolone. A second multiplex PCR round built the libraries, followed by size selection and purification. Libraries were sequenced paired-end with 100 bp reads on an Illumina HiSeq2000. Raw data were processed with SOAPnuke, discarding reads with adapters, uncalled bases, mean Phred below 15, or no exact constant-primer or identifier match. COPE v1.2.5 was used to merge the high-quality paired reads, and each unique nucleotide sequence was defined as a clonotype. MiTCR v1.1 was used to align the clonotypes against IMGT TRBV, TRBD and TRBJ reference segments. Analysis was restricted to V-J combinations with a frequency above 0.0001, which covered just over 98% of repertoires. The TCS score was defined as F50 (clonal expansion) divided by E x V (chaos), with BLOSUM62-based TCRdist calculated between CDR3 peptides within each V-J. Welch's t-statistics and random forest reduced fewer than 550 V-J features to about 13, which were used in a naive Bayes classifier (R e1071). No statistical method was used to set the sample size in advance, and investigators knew the group allocation. The paper reports TCR Vbeta CDR3 sequencing of more than 120 peripheral blood samples: 43 ophthalmopathy, approximately 74 hyperthyroidism and some 17 progressor patients.

The TCR originated in a woman under 30 with Graves disease. Donor details come from another sample of the same person, matched by shared clones. The chain uses TRBV18 and TRBJ2-1; tentative D gene TRBD2, with 5 bases matching. The sequencing used peripheral blood mononuclear cells (PBMCs), collected at new diagnosis, from a patient treated with antithyroid drugs. The CDR3 protein sequence reads: CASSPSSRSGDEQFF. The sequenced DNA: TGTGCCAGCTCACCCTCTAGCCGCTCCGGGGATGAGCAGTTCTTC.